These 6 T cell receptor beta chains were sequenced from one sample in a study of blood T cell repertoires in COVID-19. Clones were sequenced by immunoSEQ multiplex PCR, and TCRdb holds only the in-frame ones, with some missing. This repertoire shows approximately 300,000 clones, roughly nine tenths found once; its top ten account for about a fifth. The sample consisted of PBMCs or T cells enriched from blood (not recorded which). All receptors come from a woman aged 25 to 45 who had recovered from COVID-19.

V gene TRBV7-9 combines with J gene TRBJ1-2, with D tentatively TRBD1 (6 bases). CDR3 length: 18 residues. Per the germline V gene, CDR1 is SEHNR and CDR2 is FQNEAQ (reference sequence). Deletions cut 4 bases from V and 6 bases from J, with 27 bases between. CDR3 DNA: TGTGCCAGCAGCTCGACTCGCGGACAGTTTCTTGGATTTGATGGCTACACCTTC. It yields the protein CASSSTRGQFLGFDGYTF.

This sequence joins TRBV6-2 or TRBV6-3 and TRBJ2-3, with a possible D match to TRBD2 (6 bases). The CDR3 totals 17 residues. Trimming took 2 bases from V and 0 from J, leaving 15 bases between them. CDR1 and CDR2 (germline): MNHEY, SVGEGT. CDR3 in amino acids: CASSYASGGLSTDTQYF. CDR3 nucleotides: TGTGCCAGCAGTTACGCTTCCGGGGGACTTAGCACAGATACGCAGTATTTT.

The chain links TRBV19 to TRBJ1-1; 7 bases agree with TRBD1. CDR1 LNHDA and CDR2 SQIVND come from the germline V gene (reference sequence). The CDR3 runs 13 residues. V dropped 5 bases and J dropped 3; count of bases not matched to a gene: 3. The CDR3 protein is CASSYRGDTEAFF. The CDR3 nucleotides are TGTGCCAGTAGTTACAGGGGAGACACTGAAGCTTTCTTT.

This clone was seen a few times. The chain recombines TRBV11-2 with TRBJ2-7; TRBD2 might be the D (6 bases). The CDR3 sequence is 15 residues long. Trimming took off 1 base at V and 5 bases at J, with 15 bases between the two ends. CDR1 and CDR2 from the germline V gene are SGHAT and FQNNGV. The CDR3 sequence: CASSLGLSGADEQYF. Written as DNA, the CDR3 is TGTGCCAGCAGCTTAGGTCTTTCGGGAGCGGACGAGCAGTACTTC.

The chain links TRBV12-3 or TRBV12-4 to TRBJ1-1, with TRBD1 as a possible D gene (6 bases). The CDR3 runs to 13 residues. The V gene lost 1 base and the J gene lost 5 bases, with 8 bases spanning the gap. CDR3 nucleotides: TGTGCCAGCAGTTTAGTTACAGGGACTGAAGCTTTCTTT. Protein sequence: CASSLVTGTEAFF.

This chain joins TRBV7-2 and TRBJ2-7; 9 bases are a match to TRBD1. CDR3 size: 15 residues. The V gene's germline CDR1 is SGHTA and CDR2 FQGNSA. Trimming took 5 bases from V and 5 from J; bases not matched to a gene: 10. The CDR3 DNA is TGTGCCAGCAGCCCATGGGGACAGGGTCTCCACGAGCAGTACTTC. Amino acid sequence: CASSPWGQGLHEQYF.